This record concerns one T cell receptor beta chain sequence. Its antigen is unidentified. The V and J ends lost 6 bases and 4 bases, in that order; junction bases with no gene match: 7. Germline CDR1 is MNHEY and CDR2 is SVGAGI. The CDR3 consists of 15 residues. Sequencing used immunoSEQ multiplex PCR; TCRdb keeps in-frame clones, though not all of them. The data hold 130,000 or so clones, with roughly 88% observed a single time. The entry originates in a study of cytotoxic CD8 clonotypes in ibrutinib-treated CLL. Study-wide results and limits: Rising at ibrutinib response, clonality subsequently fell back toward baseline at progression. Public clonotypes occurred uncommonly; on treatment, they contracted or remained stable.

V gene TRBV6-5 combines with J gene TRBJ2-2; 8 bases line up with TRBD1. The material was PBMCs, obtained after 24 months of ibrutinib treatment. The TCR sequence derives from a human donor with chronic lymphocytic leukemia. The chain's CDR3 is CASSTNRGFTGELFF. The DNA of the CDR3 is TGTGCCAGCAGCACAAACAGGGGGTTCACCGGGGAGCTGTTTTTT.